Shown below are 10 T cell receptor beta chains from a single sample sequenced in a study of shared clonotypes between healthy human individuals (dated by TCRdb to 2018 to 2021). Library preparation used the immunoSEQ multiplex PCR assay. This immuneACCESS table, as held by TCRdb, lists in-frame sequences with V and J called but not all clones. Of the missing ones, under half trace to an unresolved V gene in checked studies; the others have no known cause. This sample is represented by about 2 million clones; about 95% of them were singletons. Of the sample, roughly 1.2% falls within the top ten clones. CD8 naive samples were obtained by positive selection for CCR7 among CD45RO-negative cells, yielding a CD45RA+CCR7+ population from which TemRA cells were excluded. The sequencing sample was made of naive CD8+ T cells sorted from blood. The sample's cell subset or site, from its label and the paper: CD45RA+CCR7+. The receptors derive from a man younger than 30 in good health.

The gene calls are TRBV10-2 and TRBJ1-2, with D perhaps TRBD1 (6 bases). CDR3 length equals 16 residues. Germline CDR1 and CDR2: WSHSY and SAAADI. Trimming pared 6 bases from V and 7 bases from J, leaving 24 bases between. CDR3 loop: CASSPPRDIGRGGYTF. DNA of the CDR3: TGCGCCAGCAGCCCACCCCGGGACATAGGGCGGGGTGGCTACACCTTC.

V and J are TRBV9 and TRBJ1-2; 8 nucleotides line up with TRBD1. The germline V gene encodes CDR1 SGDLS and CDR2 YYNGEE. With V trimmed by 0 bases and J by 7 bases, 2 bases remained unmatched. This CDR3 region has 13 residues. The CDR3 DNA sequence: TGTGCCAGCAGCGTAGCAGGGGGCTCTGGCTACACCTTC. Its protein product is CASSVAGGSGYTF.

This clone was picked up one time. The genes are TRBV19 and TRBJ1-2, with TRBD1 matching over 7 bases. This CDR3 is 12 amino acids long. The V gene end was trimmed by 7 bases and the J gene end by 6 bases; junction bases not matched to a gene: 5. The germline V gene encodes CDR1 LNHDA and CDR2 SQIVND (reference sequence). CDR3 sequence reads: CASKQGTDGYTF. The CDR3 DNA reads TGTGCCAGTAAACAGGGGACGGATGGCTACACCTTC. Drawing the rest from reference TRBV19 and TRBJ1-2, the complete variable domain is DGGITQSPKYLFRKEGQNVTLSCEQNLNHDAMYWYRQDPGQGLRLIYYSQIVNDFQKGDIAEGYSVSREKKESFPLTVTSAQKNPTAFYLCASKQGTDGYTFGSGTRLTVV.

The chain has TRBV13 and TRBJ1-4; D is perhaps TRBD1 (5 bases). Trimming stripped 5 bases from V and 7 bases from J, with 23 bases between. In germline, CDR1 is PRHDT, CDR2 FYEKMQ (reference sequence). The CDR3 loop spans 17 amino acids. The CDR3 here is CASSARHLSGPSEKLFF. In nucleotides, the CDR3 is TGTGCCAGCAGCGCCCGCCACTTATCGGGACCCAGTGAAAAACTGTTTTTT.

The chain employs TRBV5-4 and TRBJ2-3; D call uncertain. Looked up from germline, CDR1 is SGHNT and CDR2 is YYREEE (reference sequence). The CDR3 has 15 amino acids. The V end lost 4 bases, the J end lost 0 bases, and 12 bases lay between the germline ends. CDR3 sequence reads: CASSPREYSTDTQYF. The CDR3 DNA reads TGTGCCAGCAGCCCTCGAGAGTATAGCACAGATACGCAGTATTTT.

This sequence joins TRBV13 and TRBJ2-5; D is possibly TRBD2 (7 bases). Trimming took off 5 bases at V and 4 bases at J, with 26 bases between the two ends. Germline V CDR1 and CDR2: PRHDT, FYEKMQ (reference sequence). CDR3 length equals 18 residues. The CDR3 here is CASSPKGGGDPNPETQYF. CDR3 nucleotide sequence: TGTGCCAGCAGCCCTAAAGGAGGGGGGGACCCAAACCCAGAGACCCAGTACTTC.

V is TRBV6-5 and J is TRBJ1-2; 8 nucleotides align to TRBD1. V trimming: 5 bases; J trimming: 0 bases; junction bases outside the gene matches: 5. Germline V gene data show CDR1 as MNHEY and CDR2 as SVGAGI. The CDR3 spans 15 residues. This CDR3 reads CASSGQGLSNYGYTF. The DNA for the CDR3 is TGTGCCAGCAGTGGACAGGGACTCTCTAACTATGGCTACACCTTC.

This chain uses TRBV27 with TRBJ2-2; a possible D gene is TRBD1 (6 bases). Per germline, CDR1 MNHEY and CDR2 SMNVEV (reference sequence). Trimming stripped 1 base from V and 7 bases from J, with 10 bases between. This CDR3 comprises 14 residues. DNA of the CDR3: TGTGCCAGCAGTTTATTACAGGGATACGGGGAGCTGTTTTTT. Translating it yields CASSLLQGYGELFF.

The rearrangement joins TRBV6-5 to TRBJ2-3, with a possible D match to TRBD2 (6 bases). CDR1 MNHEY and CDR2 SVGAGI come from the germline V gene. This CDR3 region has 15 residues. The V and J ends lost 1 base and 2 bases respectively, with 10 bases between them. This chain's CDR3 is CASSYWGGNTDTQYF. The CDR3 DNA reads as TGTGCCAGCAGTTACTGGGGCGGGAACACAGATACGCAGTATTTT.

The rearrangement links TRBV2 to TRBJ2-7; no clear D. This CDR3 spans 16 amino acids. V dropped 4 bases and J dropped 2 bases, with 18 bases sitting between them. The germline gives CDR1 SNHLY, CDR2 FYNNEI. CDR3 in DNA: TGTGCCAGCAGTGTGGATAAGGTGAGGCTAGCCTACGAGCAGTACTTC. This encodes CASSVDKVRLAYEQYF.